This TCR beta chain was sequenced in a study of PD-1 blockade in classical Hodgkin lymphoma. TCRdb's copy holds only in-frame clones and misses some; the assay was immunoSEQ multiplex PCR. The table has some 10,000 clones, 86% seen once. The time point: newly diagnosed, previously untreated cHL patient sample. After PBMCs were thawed, their CD8+ T cells were isolated by magnetic negative selection. Comparison used PBMCs from newly diagnosed, untreated classical Hodgkin lymphoma. Deletions cut 5 bases from V and 4 bases from J, with 17 bases between. This CDR3 is built from 15 residues. Germline assignment: CDR1 SEHNR and CDR2 FQNEAQ (reference sequence).

The chain uses TRBV7-9 and TRBJ2-5; perhaps TRBD2 as D (5 bases). Sequencing was carried out using CD8+ T cells from blood. This TCR came from a human donor with classical Hodgkin lymphoma. CDR3: CASSIRGLAPETQYF. For the CDR3, the DNA is TGTGCCAGCAGCATCCGAGGGCTAGCCCCAGAGACCCAGTACTTC.